The next 21 T cell receptor beta chains were all read from a single sample in a study of metastatic and nonmetastatic thyroid tumors. Every patient was untreated before thyroid surgery. TCRdb re-analyzed the PCR reads through MiXCR. The sample includes around 21,000 clones, about 17% seen only once; the top ten take under 25%. Sequencing input: blood. The receptors were sampled from a male donor with papillary thyroid cancer or a benign thyroid nodule (not recorded which). Some clones in this sample may be carry-over from other donors' samples.

In its sample, this clone is medium-sized. The chain couples TRBV19 to TRBJ1-5; 9 bases are a match to TRBD1. V lost 4 bases, J lost 5 bases, and 0 bases stayed unmatched. Germline lookup yields CDR1 LNHDA and CDR2 SQIVND (reference sequence). The CDR3 covers 13 residues. CDR3 nucleotides: TGTGCCAGTAGTAGGACAGGGGATCAGCCCCAGCATTTT. Protein: CASSRTGDQPQHF.

This clone was recorded many times. The V gene is TRBV29-1, the J gene TRBJ1-2, with 9 bases lining up with TRBD1. The J segment lost 5 bases and the V segment lost 0 bases, leaving 1 base of the junction unmatched. Germline lookup yields CDR1 SQVTM and CDR2 ANQGSEA. This CDR3 region has 13 residues. CDR3 loop: CSVEEQGAYGYTF. In nucleotides, the CDR3 is TGCAGCGTTGAAGAACAGGGGGCGTATGGCTACACCTTC.

To note about this clone: In the same sample, other DNA sequences code for this CDR3. CDR3 region: CASSQRGQGASLETQYF. The CDR3 bases are TGTGCCAGCAGCCAAAGGGGACAGGGGGCGAGCTTGGAGACCCAGTACTTC. This chain links TRBV7-9 with TRBJ2-5; 12 nucleotides align to TRBD1. Germline loops: CDR1 SEHNR, CDR2 FQNEAQ (reference sequence). The trim removed 5 bases at V and 5 bases at J, leaving 12 bases unmatched. This CDR3 contains 17 residues.

This clone has a count of ten or more. This chain joins TRBV4-2 and TRBJ2-3; 11 bases agree with TRBD2. Unmatched junction bases numbered 3, after V lost 4 bases and J lost 0 bases. CDR3 length: 16 residues. Germline assignment: CDR1 LGHNA and CDR2 YNFKEQ. The CDR3 reads CASSPLAGGSTDTQYF. The CDR3 nucleotides read TGTGCCAGCAGCCCGCTAGCGGGGGGAAGCACAGATACGCAGTATTTT.

Ten or more counts support this clone. CDR3 sequence reads: CASSRPGGGKKTQYF. Here the CDR3 DNA reads TGTGCCAGCAGTCGCCCCGGGGGGGGGAAAAAGACCCAGTACTTC. This chain joins TRBV28 and TRBJ2-5; 8 bases map to TRBD2. The CDR3 length is 15 residues. With 5 bases clipped from V and 6 bases from J, the junction kept 11 bases outside the gene matches. CDR1 and CDR2 from the germline V gene are MDHEN and SYDVKM. Together with reference TRBV28 and TRBJ2-5, the CDR3 gives the full variable domain: DVKVTQSSRYLVKRTGEKVFLECVQDMDHENMFWYRQDPGLGLRLIYFSYDVKMKEKGDIPEGYSVSREKKERFSLILESASTNQTSMYLCASSRPGGGKKTQYFGPGTRLLVL.

This clone was found many times. This chain joins TRBV7-2 and TRBJ2-2; TRBD2 agrees at 7 bases. The CDR3 consists of 13 residues. Germline V lookup: CDR1 SGHTA, CDR2 FQGNSA. Trimming took 8 bases from V and 1 from J; bases not matched to a gene: 1. The DNA for the CDR3 is TGTGCCAGCCGGACTAGGAACACCGGGGAGCTGTTTTTT. Protein sequence: CASRTRNTGELFF.

This clone was observed at least ten times. The chain carries TRBV20-1 and TRBJ2-1; D is perhaps TRBD2 (6 bases). The germline V and J ends were trimmed by 2 bases and 2 bases, with 16 bases remaining between them. Germline assignment: CDR1 DFQATT and CDR2 SNEGSKA (reference sequence). CDR3 length equals 16 residues. The CDR3 loop is CSARKLARTAYNEQFF. CDR3 bases: TGCAGTGCTAGAAAGCTAGCGAGGACGGCCTACAATGAGCAGTTCTTC.

This clone has a count of ten or more. Here the CDR3 DNA reads TGCAGTGCTGGGTACAGGCCCTACGAGCAGTACTTC. Translated, it gives CSAGYRPYEQYF. This chain links TRBV20-1 with TRBJ2-7; maybe TRBD1 (5 bases). V shed 5 bases and J shed 2 bases, with 10 bases lying between them. CDR1 and CDR2 (germline): DFQATT, SNEGSKA (reference sequence). The CDR3 is 12 residues long.

V is TRBV19 and J is TRBJ1-6, with D perhaps TRBD1 (6 bases). The germline V gene has CDR1 LNHDA and CDR2 SQIVND (reference sequence). The CDR3 covers 14 residues. Trimming took off 7 bases at V and 4 bases at J, with 11 bases between the two ends. In nucleotides, the CDR3 is TGTGCCAGTACTCCGGACAGTTATAATTCACCCCTCCACTTT. Translation: CASTPDSYNSPLHF.

In its sample, this clone was seen many times. This chain connects TRBV19 to TRBJ1-5; 9 bases are a match to TRBD1. V lost 7 bases and J lost 7; bases outside the gene matches: 11. The CDR3 has 15 amino acids. Germline V gene data show CDR1 as LNHDA and CDR2 as SQIVND (reference sequence). The CDR3, as DNA: TGTGCCAGTACCTGGGGACAGGGATTAATCCAGCCCCAGCATTTT. Translated, it gives CASTWGQGLIQPQHF.

This clone was observed once. J is TRBJ1-6 and V is TRBV5-1; D remains ambiguous. The CDR3 covers 18 residues. CDR1 SGHRS and CDR2 YFSETQ come from the germline V gene. Trimming took 0 bases from V and 9 from J, leaving 22 bases between them. This CDR3 reads CASSLGLGPLSRRSPLHF. The CDR3 coding sequence is TGCGCCAGCAGCTTGGGTTTGGGCCCGCTCTCACGGCGTTCACCCCTCCACTTT.

Only a few counts were recorded for this clone. This rearrangement joins TRBV27 to TRBJ2-3; a possible D gene is TRBD1 (5 bases). CDR1 and CDR2 (germline): MNHEY, SMNVEV (reference sequence). V lost 0 bases, J lost 0 bases, and 10 bases lay in between. The CDR3 is 16 residues long. Here the CDR3 reads CASSLSGVSSTDTQYF. Here the CDR3 DNA reads TGTGCCAGCAGTTTATCAGGGGTTTCTAGCACAGATACGCAGTATTTT.

This clone showed up many times. The V call is TRBV6-2 or TRBV6-3, the J call TRBJ2-3; TRBD2 matches at 8 bases. This CDR3 contains 16 residues. Trimming at V came to 2 bases and at J to 2 bases, leaving 6 bases not matched to a gene. Germline V lookup: CDR1 MNHEY, CDR2 SVGEGT. CDR3 region: CASSYRTSGSTDTQYF. CDR3 DNA sequence: TGTGCCAGCAGTTACAGAACTAGCGGTTCCACAGATACGCAGTATTTT.

The table lists this clone with many counts. The rearrangement joins TRBV5-1 to TRBJ2-3; D is unclear. This CDR3 is built from 15 residues. From germline, CDR1 is SGHRS and CDR2 YFSETQ. The V gene lost 2 bases and the J gene lost 1 base, with 11 bases spanning the gap. The DNA for the CDR3 is TGCGCCAGCAGCTTCAGCGATGGAGGCACAGATACGCAGTATTTT. As protein: CASSFSDGGTDTQYF.

This clone has a count of ten or more. The gene calls are TRBV19 and TRBJ2-7; a possible D gene is TRBD1 (6 bases). The germline V gene encodes CDR1 LNHDA and CDR2 SQIVND (reference sequence). The CDR3 is 15 residues long. Trimming took 1 base from V and 0 from J, leaving 10 bases between them. The CDR3 spells CASSIAGQPSYEQYF. The CDR3 DNA follows: TGTGCCAGTAGTATAGCCGGACAGCCCTCCTACGAGCAGTACTTC.

This clone occurred many times. This rearrangement joins TRBV7-9 to TRBJ2-2; D gene ambiguous. Trimming shortened V by 1 base and J by 4 bases, and 7 bases separated the two germline ends. Germline V CDR1 and CDR2: SEHNR, FQNEAQ (reference sequence). This CDR3 has 14 amino acids. The CDR3 nucleotides read TGTGCCAGCAGCTTAGGTTCACCCACCGGGGAGCTGTTTTTT. This encodes CASSLGSPTGELFF.

This clone was counted ten times or more. This rearrangement joins TRBV20-1 to TRBJ1-2, with 8 positions matching TRBD1. CDR1 is DFQATT and CDR2 is SNEGSKA in the germline V gene (reference sequence). The V gene end was trimmed by 6 bases and the J gene end by 7 bases; junction bases not matched to a gene: 7. This CDR3 region has 12 residues. This CDR3 reads CSAPGQAGGYTF. The CDR3 nucleotides are TGCAGTGCCCCGGGACAGGCGGGTGGCTACACCTTC.

Comment on this clone: The junction does not match germline at one end; this may be a read error. This chain joins TRBV4-1 and TRBJ1-1; possible D gene TRBD1, 6 bases. The CDR3 runs 16 residues. Germline V gene lookup returns CDR1 MGHRA and CDR2 YSYEKL. As DNA, the CDR3 is TGCTCCAGCATCCACCGCCGGGGAGGGGGGACCACTGAAGCTTTCTTT. Its translation: CSSIHRRGGGTTEAFF.

This clone was recorded many times. The CDR3 loop is CSARMTGNTGELFF. In nucleotides, the CDR3 is TGCAGTGCTAGAATGACGGGGAACACCGGGGAGCTGTTTTTT. This sequence joins TRBV20-1 and TRBJ2-2; D gene unclear. CDR1 DFQATT and CDR2 SNEGSKA come from the germline V gene (reference sequence). The CDR3 spans 14 residues. V gave up 2 bases and J gave up 1 base, with 8 bases separating them.

Judged by abundance, this clone is medium-sized. The chain employs TRBV18 and TRBJ2-7; no definite D call. Looked up from germline, CDR1 is KGHSH and CDR2 is LQKENI. V was trimmed by 2 bases and J by 2 bases, leaving 7 bases between them. CDR3 size: 13 residues. The CDR3 is CASSPYVAYEQYF. In DNA form, the CDR3 reads TGTGCCAGCTCACCATACGTGGCCTACGAGCAGTACTTC.

This clone was detected ten times or more. The rearrangement joins TRBV7-6 to TRBJ2-5; D may be TRBD2 (5 bases). CDR1 SGHVS and CDR2 FNYEAQ come from the germline V gene. This CDR3 is 14 amino acids long. V lost 1 base, J lost 7 bases, and 13 bases lay in between. This CDR3 is CASSLGPVGGTQYF. The DNA for the CDR3 is TGTGCCAGCAGCTTAGGACCAGTCGGAGGGACCCAGTACTTC.